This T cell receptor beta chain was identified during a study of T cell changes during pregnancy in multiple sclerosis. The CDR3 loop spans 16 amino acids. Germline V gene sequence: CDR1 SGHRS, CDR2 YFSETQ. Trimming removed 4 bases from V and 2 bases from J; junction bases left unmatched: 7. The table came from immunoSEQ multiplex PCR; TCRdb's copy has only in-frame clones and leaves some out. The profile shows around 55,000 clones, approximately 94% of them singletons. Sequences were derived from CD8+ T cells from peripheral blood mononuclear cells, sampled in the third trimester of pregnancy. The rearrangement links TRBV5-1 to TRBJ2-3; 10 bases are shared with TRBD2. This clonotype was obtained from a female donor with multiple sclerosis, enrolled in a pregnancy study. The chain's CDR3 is CASSLTSGEVTDTQYF. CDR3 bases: TGCGCCAGCAGCCTCACTAGCGGGGAGGTCACAGATACGCAGTATTTT.